This entry features one T cell receptor beta chain sequence. Its antigen is still unknown. Nothing much larger sits one base from this clone, and base qualities are not available. This entry belongs to a study of cytomegalovirus exposure and HLA in healthy donors (dated 2017 in TCRdb). Concerning the study at large: An earlier analysis of approximately 590 of the donors reported approximately 290 Gb of sequence data and some 120 million unique TCR beta sequences from about 200 million T cells. An early release that covered 500 to 800 HLA-typed donors contained approximately 300 gigabases of sequencing data and about 93 million unique TCR sequences. Of the approximately 400 genotyped donors, 65% to 90% were placed in the genetic ancestry cluster associated with self-reported Caucasian donors. The aim of the study was to test whether cataloging public T cell receptors could identify signatures of past pathogen exposure. The study profiled the T cell repertoires of hundreds of subjects by immunosequencing and related them to cytomegalovirus serostatus. In addition to the first cohort of 666 subjects, a separate validation cohort of 120 different subjects was used. To predict cytomegalovirus infection status, the study brought together high-throughput TCR immunosequencing, statistical association of individual TCRs with disease status, and machine learning. In a later analysis, previously published TCR beta repertoires from about 670 donors were re-analyzed and high-resolution HLA genotyping was added so that TCR occurrence patterns could be studied. In the later analysis, no new phenotypic data were used to find candidate immune exposures; instead, reliance was placed on TCR beta sequences and their occurrence across donors. An earlier analysis of fewer than 700 of the donors applied high-throughput TCR beta sequencing to assess whether each TCR beta V gene segment acted as functional or pseudogenic. Alongside the repertoire data, information on donor age, sex, ethnicity and CMV serostatus was compiled. In a later genetic analysis, genome-wide SNP genotypes for 398 of the 666 donors were used, and that subset was treated as a discovery cohort. All discovery cohort repertoires had been generated using a single sequencing platform. HLA typing covered class I and class II loci at four-digit resolution. Typing coverage varied by locus: 629-630 donors for A, B, C, DRB1 and DQB1; 522 for DQA1; more than 600 for DPA1; more than 450 for DPB1. Roughly five DR-DQ haplotypes were handled as single units for association and clustering, since linkage in the cohort was strong. Among 398 genotyped donors of the cohort, an average of around 240,000 unique TCR beta nucleotide sequences was sequenced per donor, of which 15% to 20% were non-productive. The paper's findings and limits, for the study overall: In a later analysis, TCR association rates were found to vary across HLA loci, with the most associated TCRs seen for DRB1 alleles and the fewest for HLA-C alleles. Because HLA typing was unavailable for some donors at each locus, only the typed subset was used in association tests. Cytomegalovirus status was reported to be diagnosed by the classifier with high specificity and sensitivity in both the original and validation cohorts. A later analysis associated about 17,000 TCR beta sequences with specific HLA alleles at a false discovery rate of 0.05. A further reported finding was that TCR beta sequences accurately predicted the HLA-A and HLA-B alleles for most subjects in the first cohort. Because counts were too low, roughly 17 rarely observed V segments, including chromosome 9 orphons, were left out of the earlier analysis of roughly 600 of the donors. A few of the identified cytomegalovirus-associated TCR beta chains were confirmed in vitro to be specific for cytomegalovirus antigens. The cohort was sequenced for TCR beta chains only, and without alpha or paired-chain data the features that could be detected were limited. In a later genetic analysis, fewer N-insertions in productive TCRs were reported among donors in an Asian-associated ancestry cluster than the roughly 700-donor mean. Linkage disequilibrium might explain the correlated functional status among segregating V segments, but an unknown experimental factor could not be ruled out. Compared with equally common non-associated chains, HLA-associated TCR beta chains in a later analysis were more clonally expanded and had lower generation probabilities. A later genetic analysis associated a missense DCLRE1C variant with V-gene and J-gene trimming of TCR beta chains, and an independent cohort replicated the association. In an earlier analysis of about 550 of the donors, most TCR beta V segments were observed in productive rearrangements about 87% or about 30% of the time, broadly matching IMGT annotations. Most TCR sequences were observed very rarely across donors, whereas some public TCRs were present in many individuals. According to a later analysis, parvovirus B19, influenza, CMV and Epstein-Barr virus appeared linked to several top co-occurrence clusters. A cluster of highly shared sequence variants was judged likely to represent a technical artifact of the sequencing pipeline. When HLA alleles, especially DR and DQ, strongly co-occurred, TCR associations were difficult to assign to individual alleles. Most CMV-associated TCR beta chains appeared to be HLA-restricted in a later analysis, and the HLA associations seemed to be driven largely by CMV exposure. For the cohort, immune exposure information was limited to CMV serostatus. Roughly uniform sequencing depth across donors was assumed in presence/absence analyses, although this assumption may not hold. In the study, some 180 TCR beta chains were listed as associated with cytomegalovirus. It was suggested by the authors that the approach could potentially be generalized to other disease states and immunological phenotypes.

The cohort was made up of roughly 670 healthy bone marrow donors. At the time of sampling, all cohort members were nominally healthy, though unrecorded immune exposures were likely present. The donor tested CMV seronegative and was one of the 352 seronegative cohort members. A peripheral blood sample was collected from each donor, and TCR beta sequencing was performed on peripheral blood mononuclear cells. Genomic DNA extraction from the blood cell samples was performed with the Qiagen DNeasy Blood Extraction Kit. Library creation used the immunoSEQ multiplex PCR assay. For the multiplex PCR, a mixture combining 60 forward primers for TCR Vbeta segments and 13 reverse primers for TCR Jbeta segments was used. Amplification of the CDR3 region of rearranged TCR beta genes was performed with a multiplex PCR assay on genomic DNA. On the Illumina HiSeq System, the amplified TCR beta libraries were sequenced as 87-base-pair reads. The paper's data handling went like this. Across the 500 to 700 repertoires, a later analysis counted about 81 million unique TCR beta chains, around 10 million of which were shared by at least two donors. A nearest-neighbor algorithm error-corrected the raw reads and collapsed the reads into unique sequences, merging closely related sequences to remove PCR and sequencing errors. CDR3 sequences were aligned to IMGT reference sequences to assign V, D and J gene segments. For a sequence to be retained, a match of at least six nucleotides was required to both a V gene segment and a J gene segment. A rearrangement counted as productive if the CDR3 had no stop codons and remained in frame with V and J, and every other rearrangement counted as non-productive. CDR3 was defined according to IMGT convention as the region running from the second conserved V-encoded cysteine to the conserved J-encoded phenylalanine. The earlier analysis of about 590 of the donors excluded sequences that lacked an unambiguous match to a single V gene segment. An earlier analysis of 587 of the donors classified V segments as functional when productive rearrangements were above 56.7% and as segregating when the standard deviation between donors was above 5%. A statistical classification framework was built to diagnose cytomegalovirus status from the catalog of TCR beta chain sequences. In a later analysis, TCR nucleotide sequences were compared against IMGT/GENE-DB human TR gene sequences so that V and J genes could be assigned. A later analysis assigned CDR3 sequences and most-parsimonious VDJ recombination scenarios with the TCRdist pipeline. In a later analysis, every TCR beta chain was defined by the combination of its CDR3 amino acid sequence and its V-gene family, and reads without a unique V-gene family were dropped. A later analysis removed several hundred highly shared, low-generation-probability nucleotide sequences to deal with suspected cross-contamination and a sequencing artifact. In a later analysis, a clonal expansion index for each public chain was calculated from normalized within-repertoire ranks of inferred template counts. A later analysis computed generation probabilities with a VDJ recombination model fitted to out-of-frame rearrangements, and checked the results against IGoR. Hypergeometric tests were used in a later analysis to score TCR-TCR, TCR-HLA and TCR-CMV co-occurrence, with a repertoire-size bias correction applied to the TCR pairs. To estimate false discovery rates, a later analysis permuted the HLA or CMV assignments 20 times. In a later analysis, co-occurring TCRs were grouped with DBSCAN, and TCRdist sequence similarity was added when clustering was performed within HLA-allele-positive subsets. For co-occurrence clustering, repertoires with fewer than 30,000 or more than 120,000 public chains were excluded, along with four to six repertoires with anomalous nucleotide sharing. The clones in this table, taken by TCRdb from immuneACCESS, are in-frame only. Not every clone is retained; where verified, under half of the shortfall comes from an unresolved V gene, and the cause of the rest is unknown. For V, J and clone size, that table is used; D and trimming come from the DNA. This sample holds approximately 210,000 clones; about 80% were observed only once. The ten largest make up less than 2% of the sample.

The origin of this receptor is a male donor in good health and CMV-seronegative. The material sequenced was PBMCs.

The DNA sequence is as follows: TGCGCCAGCAGCCAGGTAGAGTGGGGGGGAAAGACCGGGGAGCTGTTTTTT. It translates to CASSQVEWGGKTGELFF. The rearranged chain carries TRBV4-3 and TRBJ2-2; 7 bases in between match TRBD2. V is cut back by 3 bases and J by 5 bases, with 12 bases in the junction unmatched. In the germline V gene, CDR1 corresponds to LGHNA and CDR2 to YSLEER. The CDR3 holds 17 amino acids from the cysteine to the phenylalanine. CDR3 DNA is the only sequence kept; it has 51 bases, read in frame from the first base.